The next 14 T cell receptor beta chains were all read from a single sample in a study of T-cell reconstitution after alpha-beta-depleted transplantation in children. TCRbeta library construction was performed incorporating unique molecular identifiers. TCRdb reprocessed the PCR reads via MiXCR and lists one record per CDR3 protein. The data hold some 48,000 distinct CDR3 sequences, with approximately 6.1% observed a single time. The sequences come from PBMCs, mostly from graft donor cells, collected 60 days after TCRalphabeta/CD19-depleted stem cell transplant. The receptors shown here come from a female patient aged 2-10 years who had a stem cell transplant for aplastic anemia, so the T cells may come from the graft donor.

This clonotype was picked up many times. The chain couples TRBV2 to TRBJ2-1; 13 nucleotides align to TRBD2. CDR3 length: 16 residues. Germline-derived CDR1 and CDR2 are SNHLY and FYNNEI. After removal of 8 bases from V and 7 bases from J, the junction contained 11 bases not matched to a gene. This CDR3 is CASLTSGRARGNEQFF. The CDR3 bases are TGTGCCAGCCTTACTAGCGGGAGGGCCCGGGGTAATGAGCAGTTCTTC.

This clonotype showed up many times. This chain connects TRBV6-6 to TRBJ2-3; TRBD2 matches 12 bases. The germline CDR1 and CDR2 sequences are MNHNY and SVGAGI (reference sequence). Trimming took 0 bases from V and 4 from J; bases not matched to a gene: 5. The CDR3 has 17 amino acids. In DNA form, the CDR3 reads TGTGCCAGCAGTTACTCGATCCCTAGCGGGGGGGCAGATACGCAGTATTTT. Its protein product is CASSYSIPSGGADTQYF.

J is TRBJ2-5 and V is TRBV30; D is uncertain. This CDR3 region has 14 residues. V lost 1 base to trimming and J lost 5 bases, with 14 bases between them. CDR1 and CDR2 (germline): GTSNPN, SVGIG (reference sequence). This CDR3 reads CAWSGQIKGETQYF. The CDR3 DNA reads as TGTGCCTGGAGTGGGCAGATCAAAGGGGAGACCCAGTACTTC.

There are many counts of this clonotype. The chain has TRBV5-6 and TRBJ1-4, with unresolved D. CDR3 length: 14 residues. V lost 2 bases and J lost 4, with 9 bases in between. Germline V gene lookup returns CDR1 SGHDT and CDR2 YYEEEE. CDR3 DNA sequence: TGTGCCAGCAGCTTAACCCCCGGTAATGAAAAACTGTTTTTT. Protein product: CASSLTPGNEKLFF.

The table lists this clonotype with a few counts. This chain joins TRBV4-1 and TRBJ1-2; no clear D gene. The CDR3 contains 17 residues. The V gene's germline CDR1 is MGHRA and CDR2 YSYEKL. V was cut by 0 bases and J by 7 bases, with 21 bases left in between. The CDR3 sequence is CASSQDWRAIIAGGYTF. For the CDR3, the DNA is TGCGCCAGCAGCCAAGATTGGAGGGCTATTATTGCGGGTGGCTACACCTTC.

This clonotype was seen at least ten times. V usage is TRBV9 and J usage is TRBJ2-2; D uncertain. V shed 4 bases and J shed 1 base, with 5 bases lying between them. Looked up from germline, CDR1 is SGDLS and CDR2 is YYNGEE. CDR3 length: 13 residues. The CDR3 nucleotides read TGTGCCAGCAGCTCAAAGAACACCGGGGAGCTGTTTTTT. Residues: CASSSKNTGELFF.

This clonotype showed up many times. This sequence joins TRBV5-1 and TRBJ1-1, with 7 nucleotides matching TRBD1. Germline CDR1 reads SGHRS; CDR2 reads YFSETQ. V shed 4 bases, J shed 1 base, and the junction held 13 bases outside the gene matches. The CDR3 is 17 amino acids. Written as DNA, the CDR3 is TGCGCCAGCAGCCCTCGGACAGGTCCCTGGGCGAACACTGAAGCTTTCTTT. Its translation: CASSPRTGPWANTEAFF.

This clonotype was detected a few times. This chain connects TRBV5-1 to TRBJ2-3; a weak D match, TRBD2 (6 bases). Germline V gene data show CDR1 as SGHRS and CDR2 as YFSETQ. The V end was cut by 4 bases, the J end by 2 bases, with 14 bases between. The CDR3 covers 15 residues. DNA for the CDR3: TGCGCCAGCAGCCTTTCGGGACTGATCACAGATACGCAGTATTTT. This sequence encodes CASSLSGLITDTQYF.

This clonotype was seen at least ten times. J is TRBJ2-3 and V is TRBV4-2; tentative D call: TRBD2 (5 bases). Germline CDR1 is LGHNA and CDR2 is YNFKEQ. The CDR3 length is 12 residues. Trimming removed 1 base from V and 7 bases from J, with 6 bases in between. CDR3 sequence reads: CASSQAGYTQYF. CDR3 coding DNA: TGTGCCAGCAGCCAAGCGGGGTATACGCAGTATTTT.

The table lists this clonotype with many counts. This chain links TRBV10-1 with TRBJ2-7; tentative D call: TRBD2 (6 bases). Germline assignment: CDR1 WNHNN and CDR2 SYGVQD (reference sequence). The CDR3 runs 17 residues. With 0 bases removed from V and 0 bases from J, the gap between germline ends came to 15 bases. The CDR3 protein is CASSESGEAFSSYEQYV. The CDR3 DNA reads TGCGCCAGCAGTGAGTCTGGGGAGGCCTTTAGCTCCTACGAGCAGTACGTC.

This clonotype was seen repeatedly, ten times or more. This rearrangement joins TRBV9 to TRBJ1-5; no firm D call. With 0 bases removed from V and 5 bases from J, the gap between germline ends came to 9 bases. The CDR3 has 14 amino acids. Germline lookup yields CDR1 SGDLS and CDR2 YYNGEE. The CDR3 reads CASSVDPQDQPQHF. The CDR3 bases are TGTGCCAGCAGCGTAGATCCTCAAGATCAGCCCCAGCATTTT.

In its sample, this clonotype was seen many times. The rearrangement uses TRBV24-1 and TRBJ2-1; no reliable D call. The CDR3 runs to 16 residues. Trimming took off 4 bases at V and 1 base at J, with 13 bases between the two ends. Per the germline V gene, CDR1 is KGHDR and CDR2 is SFDVKD. CDR3 bases: TGTGCCACCAGTGAGACTCGGACGCTTTCCTACAATGAGCAGTTCTTC. Residues: CATSETRTLSYNEQFF.

There are many counts of this clonotype. The J gene is TRBJ2-1, the V gene TRBV28; possibly TRBD1 or TRBD2 for D (5 bases each). Germline V lookup: CDR1 MDHEN, CDR2 SYDVKM. The CDR3 spans 16 residues. V lost 6 bases and J 1 base, leaving 16 bases between the germline ends. In DNA form, the CDR3 reads TGTGCCAGCAGATGGGACGTCCCTGGATCCTACAATGAGCAGTTCTTC. It specifies CASRWDVPGSYNEQFF.

Many counts were recorded for this clonotype. V usage is TRBV2 and J usage is TRBJ2-7; 7 positions agree with TRBD2. V lost 5 bases and J lost 3; bases outside the gene matches: 10. CDR1 and CDR2 from the germline V gene are SNHLY and FYNNEI. The CDR3 consists of 15 residues. CDR3 in DNA: TGTGCCAGCAGTACAGCTTCGGGGGGTAACTACGAGCAGTACTTC. Amino acids: CASSTASGGNYEQYF.